These T cell receptor beta chains were read from a single sample in a study of blood T cell repertoires in COVID-19. Profiling relied on immunoSEQ multiplex PCR, and the TCRdb table lists in-frame clones only, not all of them. This table has some 240,000 clones, roughly four fifths appearing once. The sequencing input was PBMCs or T cells enriched from blood (not recorded which). These receptors were taken from a man over 45 who had recovered from COVID-19. Both conserved end residues are part of each CDR3. Each record gives: V gene, D gene, clone size, J gene, CDR3 DNA, CDR3 protein. D genes are given only for firm matches. Some rows have no size entry. The others give once, few or many, or a class for an expanded clone.

v_call: TRBV11-2; d_call: NA; clone_size: NA; j_call: TRBJ2-1; cdr3_nt: TGTGCCAGCAGCTTAGCGGGGACCTACAATGAGCAGTTCTTC; cdr3_aa: CASSLAGTYNEQFF
v_call: TRBV4-3; d_call: NA; clone_size: NA; j_call: TRBJ1-4; cdr3_nt: TGCGCCAGCAGCCAAGGTCCCGCGGTGGGTAATGAAAAACTGTTTTTT; cdr3_aa: CASSQGPAVGNEKLFF
v_call: TRBV25-1; d_call: NA; clone_size: NA; j_call: TRBJ1-4; cdr3_nt: TGTGCCAGCAGGTCAGGGACACGGGAAAAACTGTTTTTT; cdr3_aa: CASRSGTREKLFF
v_call: TRBV5-1; d_call: NA; clone_size: NA; j_call: TRBJ2-3; cdr3_nt: TGCGCCAGCAGCTTGCAGGATCTCACAGATACGCAGTATTTT; cdr3_aa: CASSLQDLTDTQYF
v_call: TRBV6-5; d_call: NA; clone_size: NA; j_call: TRBJ2-7; cdr3_nt: TGTGCCAGCAGGCCGACAGTCTCCTACGAGCAGTACTTC; cdr3_aa: CASRPTVSYEQYF
v_call: TRBV5-1; d_call: NA; clone_size: NA; j_call: TRBJ2-1; cdr3_nt: TGCGCCAGTTATATAGGGGGAGAGGTGGACAATGAGCAGTTCTTC; cdr3_aa: CASYIGGEVDNEQFF
v_call: TRBV30; d_call: TRBD1; clone_size: once; j_call: TRBJ1-2; cdr3_nt: TGTGCCTGGGGAACGGGACAGGGAATGATCACCTTC; cdr3_aa: CAWGTGQGMITF
v_call: TRBV24-1; d_call: NA; clone_size: NA; j_call: TRBJ1-3; cdr3_nt: TGTGCCACCAGTGATCAGTCTGGAAACACCATATATTTT; cdr3_aa: CATSDQSGNTIYF
v_call: TRBV7-9; d_call: NA; clone_size: NA; j_call: TRBJ2-7; cdr3_nt: TGTGCCAGCAGGGACTCGAACCTCTACGAGCAGTACTTC; cdr3_aa: CASRDSNLYEQYF
v_call: TRBV5-1; d_call: TRBD1; clone_size: NA; j_call: TRBJ2-1; cdr3_nt: TGCGCCAGCAGCCTAGGACAGGTAATTCACAATGAGCAGTTCTTC; cdr3_aa: CASSLGQVIHNEQFF
v_call: TRBV6-6; d_call: NA; clone_size: once; j_call: TRBJ2-1; cdr3_nt: TGTGCCAGCAGAGACACAGGGATCAAGAACAATGAGCAGTTCTTC; cdr3_aa: CASRDTGIKNNEQFF
v_call: TRBV12-3/TRBV12-4; d_call: NA; clone_size: NA; j_call: TRBJ2-5; cdr3_nt: TGTGCCAGCAGTTTAGGAGAGGCCCAGTACTTC; cdr3_aa: CASSLGEAQYF
v_call: TRBV7-9; d_call: TRBD1; clone_size: NA; j_call: TRBJ2-5; cdr3_nt: TGTGCCAGCAGCTTCCCCGGCCGACAGGGTCAAGAGACCCAGTACTTC; cdr3_aa: CASSFPGRQGQETQYF
v_call: TRBV2; d_call: TRBD2; clone_size: once; j_call: TRBJ2-2; cdr3_nt: TGTGCCAGCACCCCGGGGTGGAGCGGGAGTACCGGGGAGCTGTTTTTT; cdr3_aa: CASTPGWSGSTGELFF
v_call: TRBV18; d_call: TRBD1; clone_size: NA; j_call: TRBJ1-1; cdr3_nt: TGTGCCAGCCTAACGCCTTCACAGGGGGAAGCTTTCTTT; cdr3_aa: CASLTPSQGEAFF
v_call: TRBV27; d_call: NA; clone_size: NA; j_call: TRBJ1-1; cdr3_nt: TGTGCCAGCACCCCCCGGCGTAGCCACACTGAAGCTTTCTTT; cdr3_aa: CASTPRRSHTEAFF
v_call: TRBV5-1; d_call: NA; clone_size: NA; j_call: TRBJ1-2; cdr3_nt: TGCGCCAGCAGGACAGGAATCTATGGCTACACCTTC; cdr3_aa: CASRTGIYGYTF
v_call: TRBV7-9; d_call: NA; clone_size: NA; j_call: TRBJ1-1; cdr3_nt: TGTGCCAGCAGAATACAGGAGAACACTGAAGCTTTCTTT; cdr3_aa: CASRIQENTEAFF
v_call: TRBV7-2; d_call: TRBD2; clone_size: NA; j_call: TRBJ2-2; cdr3_nt: TGTGCCAGCAGCTCCGGGGGGGCGGGAGCGGCCGGGGAGCTGTTTTTT; cdr3_aa: CASSSGGAGAAGELFF
v_call: TRBV5-5; d_call: TRBD1; clone_size: few; j_call: TRBJ1-5; cdr3_nt: TGTGCCAGCAGCTTGGGGGGGACAGATAGCAATCAGCCCCAGCATTTT; cdr3_aa: CASSLGGTDSNQPQHF
v_call: TRBV29-1; d_call: NA; clone_size: NA; j_call: TRBJ1-2; cdr3_nt: TGCAGCGTTGAAACAGGGTTCTATGGCTACACCTTC; cdr3_aa: CSVETGFYGYTF
v_call: TRBV7-3; d_call: TRBD1; clone_size: NA; j_call: TRBJ2-6; cdr3_nt: TGTGCCAGCAGTCGACAGGGCCCCTCTGGGGCCAACGTCCTGACTTTC; cdr3_aa: CASSRQGPSGANVLTF
v_call: TRBV7-8; d_call: NA; clone_size: few; j_call: TRBJ2-7; cdr3_nt: TGTGCCAGCAGCTTAGCGCGAACAGCAAGCTACGAGCAGTACTTC; cdr3_aa: CASSLARTASYEQYF
v_call: TRBV18; d_call: NA; clone_size: NA; j_call: TRBJ1-2; cdr3_nt: TGTGCCAGCTCAACTGCACCGGGGTCCCTGATGGCTGGCTACACCTTC; cdr3_aa: CASSTAPGSLMAGYTF
v_call: TRBV21-1; d_call: NA; clone_size: once; j_call: TRBJ1-5; cdr3_nt: TGTGCCGGCCACCCGGGTACAGGGGGAGGTACGGGCAATCAGCCCCAGCATTTT; cdr3_aa: CAGHPGTGGGTGNQPQHF
v_call: TRBV28; d_call: TRBD1; clone_size: NA; j_call: TRBJ1-2; cdr3_nt: TGTGCCAGCAGTGCCAACGGACAGGGCGGGATCCACAGCTATGGCTACACCTTC; cdr3_aa: CASSANGQGGIHSYGYTF
v_call: TRBV9; d_call: NA; clone_size: NA; j_call: TRBJ2-7; cdr3_nt: TGTGCCAGCAGCGGAGACGGGAATTGGGGCAGGGGTTACGAGCAGTACTTC; cdr3_aa: CASSGDGNWGRGYEQYF
v_call: TRBV7-3; d_call: TRBD2; clone_size: NA; j_call: TRBJ2-7; cdr3_nt: TGTGCCAGCAGCTTAGTAGGACTAGCGGGCGAGCAGTACTTC; cdr3_aa: CASSLVGLAGEQYF
v_call: TRBV9; d_call: NA; clone_size: NA; j_call: TRBJ1-5; cdr3_nt: TGTGCCAGCAGCGTAGATCAATCTCAGCCCCAGCATTTT; cdr3_aa: CASSVDQSQPQHF
v_call: TRBV5-1; d_call: NA; clone_size: NA; j_call: TRBJ2-1; cdr3_nt: TGCGCCAGCAGCCTCGCCCCGGGAGATTCAAATGAGCAGTTCTTC; cdr3_aa: CASSLAPGDSNEQFF
v_call: TRBV19; d_call: NA; clone_size: NA; j_call: TRBJ2-1; cdr3_nt: TGTGCCAGTAGTAGGGGGGTTGGGAATGAGCAGTTCTTC; cdr3_aa: CASSRGVGNEQFF
v_call: TRBV6-5; d_call: NA; clone_size: NA; j_call: TRBJ1-5; cdr3_nt: TGTGCCAGCAGTTCTAAGACTGGATATCAGCCCCAGCATTTT; cdr3_aa: CASSSKTGYQPQHF
v_call: TRBV19; d_call: NA; clone_size: few; j_call: TRBJ1-1; cdr3_nt: TGTGCCAGTAGTATAGACGGGTTGCGCACTGAAGCTTTCTTT; cdr3_aa: CASSIDGLRTEAFF
v_call: TRBV9; d_call: NA; clone_size: NA; j_call: TRBJ2-3; cdr3_nt: TGTGCCAGCAGCGTAGAGGCAGGACAAGGAGATACGCAGTATTTT; cdr3_aa: CASSVEAGQGDTQYF
v_call: TRBV3-1/TRBV3-2; d_call: TRBD2; clone_size: once; j_call: TRBJ2-5; cdr3_nt: TGTGCCAGCAGACGCGGGGGGGAGACCCAGTACTTC; cdr3_aa: CASRRGGETQYF
v_call: TRBV7-8; d_call: TRBD2; clone_size: NA; j_call: TRBJ2-2; cdr3_nt: TGTGCCAGGGCTAGCGGAGTCACCGGGGAGCTGTTTTTT; cdr3_aa: CARASGVTGELFF
v_call: TRBV30; d_call: TRBD1; clone_size: NA; j_call: TRBJ1-3; cdr3_nt: TGTGCCTGGAGTACAGGGGCTGGAAACACCATATATTTT; cdr3_aa: CAWSTGAGNTIYF